Below are 3 T cell receptor beta chains sequenced from a single sample in a study of early T cells in non-severe SARS-CoV-2 infection. TCRdb independently ran MiXCR on the 5' RACE reads; one entry per CDR3 protein. The sample lists about 60,000 distinct CDR3 sequences; about 8.9% were seen once. The sample consisted of whole blood. The receptors originated from an adult who was a healthcare worker with PCR-confirmed SARS-CoV-2 infection or an uninfected control (not recorded which).

This chain links TRBV3-1 with TRBJ1-4, with a tentative D call TRBD1 (6 bases). This CDR3 comprises 14 residues. V was shortened by 5 bases and J by 7 bases, with 14 bases between the two germline ends. In germline, CDR1 is LGHDT, CDR2 YNNKEL (reference sequence). The CDR3 DNA reads as TGTGCCAGCAGCACCCGAGGGGGTGCTGAAAAACTGTTTTTT. Its translation is CASSTRGGAEKLFF.

The rearrangement links TRBV7-2 to TRBJ1-1; no firm D call. CDR3 length equals 14 residues. The germline V gene encodes CDR1 SGHTA and CDR2 FQGNSA. V shed 5 bases and J shed 0 bases, with 10 bases lying between them. This CDR3 reads CASSADGLNTEAFF. CDR3 DNA sequence: TGTGCCAGCAGCGCGGACGGATTGAACACTGAAGCTTTCTTT.

The table lists this clonotype with many counts. The V and J genes are TRBV25-1 and TRBJ1-1; a weak D match, TRBD1 (5 bases). CDR1 is MGHDK, CDR2 SYGVNS, per germline. The CDR3 runs 14 residues. Trimming cost V 0 bases and J 10 bases, with 15 bases left between them. The CDR3 coding sequence is TGTGCCAGCAGTGAATACTCGTGGGAGAGGGGAGCTTTCTTT. Its translation: CASSEYSWERGAFF. Drawing the rest from reference TRBV25-1 and TRBJ1-1, the complete variable domain is EADIYQTPRYLVIGTGKKITLECSQTMGHDKMYWYQQDPGMELHLIHYSYGVNSTEKGDLSSESTVSRIRTEHFPLTLESARPSHTSQYLCASSEYSWERGAFFGQGTRLTVV.